This TCR beta chain was obtained from a study of technical replicates of blood from a few donors (dated by TCRdb to 2016 to 2017). Points on this clone: It lacks a known antigen. Within one base of it there is no much larger clone, and no base qualities were kept.

Library construction relied on the immunoSEQ multiplex PCR assay. The immuneACCESS repertoire file appears here via TCRdb, limited to in-frame rearrangements. These files lack a portion of the clones; in checked studies, under half of the deficit traces to unresolved V genes, and the cause of the others is not known. This sample comprises tens of thousands of clones, around 88% of them detected only once. 4.5% to 5.5% of the sample is taken by the ten largest. Ends trimmed: V by 6 bases, J by 0 bases; bases unmatched to a gene: 4. Measured from the cysteine to the phenylalanine, the CDR3 is 14 residues long. The kept DNA is CDR3 alone, 42 bases in frame from the first base. CDR1 and CDR2 are read off the germline V gene as MNHEY and SVGAGI.

The chain employs TRBV6-5 and TRBJ2-7; TRBD2 lines up with 8 middle nucleotides. The sample consisted of PBMCs. The sequence came from a human donor in good health. Some clones in this sample may be carry-over from other donors' samples. The DNA reads as follows: TGTGCCAGCAGCATAAGCGGGGGCTCCTACGAGCAGTACTTC. The encoded protein is CASSISGGSYEQYF.